The 7 T cell receptor beta chains listed next were all sequenced from one sample in a study of Ad26.COV2.S vaccination and SARS-CoV-2 variants. Treatment: 15 to 20 received Ad26.COV2.S at low or high dose, single or two shots; roughly five received placebo; per-sample allocation not given. The investigators took samples on day 63 after the first vaccine or placebo injection. Some clones are missing from TCRdb's copy, which holds only in-frame ones; the method was immunoSEQ multiplex PCR. The sample has roughly 350,000 clones; roughly 91% are singletons. The source material was peripheral blood, sampled in a trial of Ad26.COV2.S vaccine versus placebo. These receptor sequences come from a person aged 18-65 years who received the Ad26.COV2.S COVID-19 vaccine or a placebo.

This chain links TRBV14 with TRBJ2-1; D ambiguous. This CDR3 has 14 residues. V was cut by 0 bases and J by 6 bases, with 9 bases left in between. Germline V gene data show CDR1 as SGHDN and CDR2 as FVKESK. CDR3 sequence reads: CASSQDFVANEQFF. The CDR3 coding sequence is TGTGCCAGCAGCCAAGATTTCGTAGCCAATGAGCAGTTCTTC.

The CDR3 DNA reads TGCGCCAGCAGCCTAGGGACAGGGTACACTGAAGCTTTCTTT. Translating it yields CASSLGTGYTEAFF. The rearrangement joins TRBV4-1 to TRBJ1-1; TRBD1 matches 9 bases. The CDR3 totals 14 residues. Germline V gives CDR1 MGHRA, CDR2 YSYEKL. V dropped 4 bases and J dropped 3; count of bases not matched to a gene: 3.

J is TRBJ1-5 and V is TRBV5-8; tentative D call: TRBD1 (5 bases). V lost 6 bases and J 0 bases, leaving 13 bases between the germline ends. The V gene's germline CDR1 is SGHTS and CDR2 YDEGEE. This CDR3 has 15 amino acids. CDR3 residues: CASNRRGGSNQPQHF. The CDR3 DNA follows: TGTGCCAGCAACCGTCGGGGGGGTAGCAATCAGCCCCAGCATTTT.

This chain uses TRBV18 with TRBJ2-5; 8 bases are shared with TRBD1. This CDR3 spans 16 amino acids. Trimming removed 6 bases from V and 0 bases from J; junction bases left unmatched: 9. CDR1 is KGHSH, CDR2 LQKENI, per germline. CDR3 amino acids: CASSRTGGTYQETQYF. As DNA, the CDR3 is TGTGCCAGCTCCCGTACAGGGGGAACGTACCAAGAGACCCAGTACTTC. Using reference TRBV18 and TRBJ2-5 for the parts outside the CDR3, the full variable domain is NAGVMQNPRHLVRRRGQEARLRCSPMKGHSHVYWYRQLPEEGLKFMVYLQKENIIDESGMPKERFSAEFPKEGPSILRIQQVVRGDSAAYFCASSRTGGTYQETQYFGPGTRLLVL.

V and J are TRBV6-2 or TRBV6-3 and TRBJ2-3, with 9 nucleotides matching TRBD2. Germline-derived CDR1 and CDR2 are MNHEY and SVGEGT. The CDR3 runs 15 residues. Germline trimming cut 6 bases from V and 4 bases from J; bases unmatched to any gene: 8. The CDR3: CASRPRRGGPDTQYF. The DNA of the CDR3 is TGTGCCAGCAGACCTCGGCGGGGGGGCCCAGATACGCAGTATTTT.

The chain uses TRBV7-9 and TRBJ2-3; 8 bases align to TRBD2. Looked up from germline, CDR1 is SEHNR and CDR2 is FQNEAQ (reference sequence). There are 13 residues in the CDR3. V trimming: 6 bases; J trimming: 1 base; junction bases outside the gene matches: 0. In DNA form, the CDR3 reads TGTGCCAGCAGACTAGCGGGCACAGATACGCAGTATTTT. Translated: CASRLAGTDTQYF.

The chain couples TRBV10-2 to TRBJ1-1; 8 nucleotides match TRBD1. Germline CDR1 and CDR2: WSHSY and SAAADI. J gave up 1 base and V 4 bases, and 5 bases lay outside the gene matches. The CDR3 has 15 residues. CDR3 bases: TGCGCCAGCAGTGCTAAGACAGGGGCGAACACTGAAGCTTTCTTT. Protein product: CASSAKTGANTEAFF.